This TCR beta chain stems from a study of PD-1 blockade in classical Hodgkin lymphoma. This CDR3 region has 16 residues. The germline V gene has CDR1 SGHRS and CDR2 YFSETQ. J gave up 9 bases and V 0 bases, and 12 bases lay outside the gene matches. As for time point: newly diagnosed, previously untreated cHL patient sample. Comparator PBMCs were from newly diagnosed, untreated classical Hodgkin lymphoma. Study-wide results and caveats: Diminished baseline TCR diversity has been reported in newly diagnosed patients relative to healthy donors. The authors have not defined what causes the repertoire differences, possibly disease activity or prior therapy.

The assay was immunoSEQ multiplex PCR, and TCRdb's table has in-frame clones only and misses some. The profile shows 25,000 to 30,000 clones, 91% of them singletons. About this clone: Its antigen is undetermined.

The chain links TRBV5-1 to TRBJ2-1, with 7 bases aligning to TRBD2. The material sequenced was peripheral blood mononuclear cells (PBMCs). This receptor was identified in a human donor with classical Hodgkin lymphoma. In nucleotides, the CDR3 is TGCGCCAGCAGCTTGGATGCGGGAGTTGGAATCGGTGAGCAGTTCTTC. It encodes CASSLDAGVGIGEQFF.